The following is a T cell receptor (beta chain) sequence with its context. This CDR3 has 14 amino acids. Germline CDR1 MNHEY, CDR2 SMNVEV (reference sequence). V was pared by 4 bases and J by 5 bases, with 12 bases between. Hyperthyroidism was new, under 2 months, in patients aged 18 to 65. Excluded were patients with other autoimmune diseases, uncontrolled infections, pregnancy or lactation. Diagnosis relied on clinical symptoms, serum thyroxine, TRAb, thyroid ultrasound and orbital computed tomography. This sample stems from a study of Graves' ophthalmopathy and Graves' hyperthyroidism. RNA transcripts yielded amplified TCR beta CDR3 regions. RT-PCR in the first round used HTBI primers; a second-round multiplex PCR followed. TCRdb re-derived calls from the multiplex PCR reads in MiXCR, one entry per CDR3 protein. This table has about 370,000 distinct CDR3 sequences, roughly a sixth appearing once.

This chain uses TRBV27 with TRBJ1-5, with D possibly matching TRBD1 (5 bases). This receptor was obtained from an adult woman with stable Graves' hyperthyroidism. The sequencing sample was made of peripheral blood. This chain's CDR3 is CASSWGRADQPQHF. Written as DNA, the CDR3 is TGTGCCAGCAGTTGGGGCAGGGCCGATCAGCCCCAGCATTTT.